This is a list of T cell receptor beta chains from one sample in a study of technical replicates of blood from a handful of donors. Sequencing used immunoSEQ multiplex PCR; TCRdb keeps in-frame clones, though not all of them. The repertoire holds tens of thousands of clones, with roughly 94% as singletons. Sequences were obtained from T cells isolated from PBMCs. All receptors come from a human donor in good health. The conserved cysteine and the conserved F or W are not part of the CDR3 here. The order of the fields is V gene, D gene, CDR3 length, clone size, CDR3 protein. D genes are given only for firm matches. Rows may omit the clone size; those that give it use once, few, many or a size class.

v_call: TRBV29-1; d_call: -; cdr3_length: 8; clone_size: -; cdr3_aa: SVRADTQY
v_call: TRBV29-1; d_call: -; cdr3_length: 11; clone_size: once; cdr3_aa: SALQGRTDTQY
v_call: TRBV7-6; d_call: -; cdr3_length: 12; clone_size: -; cdr3_aa: ASSLGDTSYEQY
v_call: TRBV28; d_call: -; cdr3_length: 11; clone_size: once; cdr3_aa: ATLLRYTGELF
v_call: TRBV12-5; d_call: -; cdr3_length: 14; clone_size: -; cdr3_aa: ASGLVLMRGGTEAF
v_call: TRBV11-3; d_call: -; cdr3_length: 11; clone_size: -; cdr3_aa: ASSLEGVETQY
v_call: TRBV28; d_call: TRBD2; cdr3_length: 14; clone_size: -; cdr3_aa: ASSPIGTSEKNTQY
v_call: TRBV11-2; d_call: -; cdr3_length: 12; clone_size: -; cdr3_aa: ASSPRRTAYEQY
v_call: TRBV5-1; d_call: TRBD2; cdr3_length: 15; clone_size: -; cdr3_aa: ASSARLAGASTDTQY
v_call: TRBV7-7; d_call: -; cdr3_length: 14; clone_size: once; cdr3_aa: ASSLNGGWGTGELF
v_call: TRBV27; d_call: TRBD1; cdr3_length: 12; clone_size: -; cdr3_aa: ASSSTGGGEKLF
v_call: TRBV10-2; d_call: -; cdr3_length: 12; clone_size: -; cdr3_aa: ASSEGSVAGGYT
v_call: TRBV27; d_call: TRBD2; cdr3_length: 15; clone_size: -; cdr3_aa: ASSFWSQASGRYEQY
v_call: TRBV19; d_call: -; cdr3_length: 14; clone_size: -; cdr3_aa: ASSIGWDKRSEKLF
v_call: TRBV10-3; d_call: TRBD1; cdr3_length: 10; clone_size: -; cdr3_aa: AIRETGDEAF
v_call: TRBV7-2; d_call: TRBD2; cdr3_length: 11; clone_size: -; cdr3_aa: ASSPYGGYEQY
v_call: TRBV2; d_call: -; cdr3_length: 10; clone_size: -; cdr3_aa: ASIRLSYEQY
v_call: TRBV27; d_call: TRBD1; cdr3_length: 14; clone_size: -; cdr3_aa: ASTPWDRIGNSPLH
v_call: TRBV18; d_call: TRBD1; cdr3_length: 12; clone_size: -; cdr3_aa: ASSRDRQFSGYT
v_call: TRBV27; d_call: TRBD1; cdr3_length: 14; clone_size: -; cdr3_aa: ASSLHRGSYNSPLH
v_call: TRBV4-1; d_call: -; cdr3_length: 13; clone_size: -; cdr3_aa: ASSQVSGGANVLT
v_call: TRBV27; d_call: TRBD1; cdr3_length: 11; clone_size: -; cdr3_aa: ASSRDRANEQF
v_call: TRBV4-1; d_call: TRBD1; cdr3_length: 14; clone_size: -; cdr3_aa: ASSQDLTIQGNTQY
v_call: TRBV5-6; d_call: -; cdr3_length: 14; clone_size: -; cdr3_aa: ASSPLGGAFNSPLH
v_call: TRBV19; d_call: TRBD1; cdr3_length: 15; clone_size: -; cdr3_aa: ASSMAGTAYSNQPQH
v_call: TRBV10-1; d_call: TRBD1; cdr3_length: 13; clone_size: few; cdr3_aa: ASSEFQGAYNEQF
v_call: TRBV14; d_call: -; cdr3_length: 12; clone_size: -; cdr3_aa: ASSPRTGVGEQY
v_call: TRBV7-9; d_call: TRBD1; cdr3_length: 14; clone_size: -; cdr3_aa: ASSFGQGSSGNTIY
v_call: TRBV11-3; d_call: TRBD1; cdr3_length: 14; clone_size: -; cdr3_aa: ATDLTGGDGTGELF
v_call: TRBV5-4; d_call: TRBD2; cdr3_length: 15; clone_size: -; cdr3_aa: ASSEATGLAGESEQY
v_call: TRBV4-2; d_call: TRBD2; cdr3_length: 13; clone_size: -; cdr3_aa: ASSQEGGGDYEQY
v_call: TRBV2; d_call: -; cdr3_length: 11; clone_size: -; cdr3_aa: ASSETRGETQY
v_call: TRBV4-1; d_call: -; cdr3_length: 14; clone_size: -; cdr3_aa: ASSQEFTGAFYGYT
v_call: TRBV6-1; d_call: TRBD1; cdr3_length: 13; clone_size: once; cdr3_aa: ASRSGQGGNYEQY
v_call: TRBV7-2; d_call: -; cdr3_length: 12; clone_size: -; cdr3_aa: ASSLIPSVDEQF
v_call: TRBV9; d_call: -; cdr3_length: 10; clone_size: -; cdr3_aa: ASSLHTGELF
v_call: TRBV9; d_call: -; cdr3_length: 13; clone_size: once; cdr3_aa: ASSGQRTYLDTQY
v_call: TRBV6-5; d_call: -; cdr3_length: 14; clone_size: -; cdr3_aa: ASSYSEEGGGNEQF
v_call: TRBV11-3; d_call: TRBD1; cdr3_length: 12; clone_size: -; cdr3_aa: ASSFGDRTGEAF
v_call: TRBV19; d_call: TRBD1; cdr3_length: 13; clone_size: -; cdr3_aa: ASSAQGQGNQPQH
v_call: TRBV14; d_call: TRBD1; cdr3_length: 14; clone_size: -; cdr3_aa: ASSPRTGDRGETQY
v_call: TRBV28; d_call: -; cdr3_length: 13; clone_size: -; cdr3_aa: ATGDGGFSGNTIY
v_call: TRBV4-2; d_call: TRBD1; cdr3_length: 16; clone_size: -; cdr3_aa: ASSQEGTVGSGANVLT
v_call: TRBV23-1; d_call: TRBD1; cdr3_length: 20; clone_size: -; cdr3_aa: ASVWVIRGQGTLPISNQPQH
v_call: TRBV2; d_call: TRBD1; cdr3_length: 10; clone_size: -; cdr3_aa: ASGTGRYEQY
v_call: TRBV13; d_call: TRBD2; cdr3_length: 14; clone_size: -; cdr3_aa: ASSLTGTRDFYEQY
v_call: TRBV6-1; d_call: -; cdr3_length: 12; clone_size: -; cdr3_aa: ASSDAGFSQPQH
v_call: TRBV6-5; d_call: TRBD1; cdr3_length: 12; clone_size: -; cdr3_aa: ASRTGTGIYEQY
v_call: TRBV4-1; d_call: TRBD1; cdr3_length: 13; clone_size: -; cdr3_aa: ASSQPGQTNTEAF
v_call: TRBV5-5; d_call: TRBD1; cdr3_length: 15; clone_size: -; cdr3_aa: ASSFRTGAILTDTQY
v_call: TRBV23-1; d_call: -; cdr3_length: 12; clone_size: -; cdr3_aa: ASSLNTGNTEAF
v_call: TRBV5-4; d_call: -; cdr3_length: 11; clone_size: -; cdr3_aa: ASSFSLNTEAF
v_call: TRBV4-1; d_call: TRBD1; cdr3_length: 16; clone_size: -; cdr3_aa: ASSLRSGQGFRGETQY
v_call: TRBV21-1; d_call: -; cdr3_length: 15; clone_size: -; cdr3_aa: ASTQGLAGGVWETQY
v_call: TRBV5-4; d_call: -; cdr3_length: 9; clone_size: -; cdr3_aa: ASSAGFEQY